Listed below are T cell receptor beta chains from one sample, sequenced in a study of T cells in Graves' hyperthyroidism and ophthalmopathy. TCRdb reanalysed the multiplex PCR reads using MiXCR and keeps one entry per CDR3 protein. Among a few hundred thousand distinct CDR3 sequences listed, around 15% were seen once. The material sequenced was blood. Receptor source: a woman aged 40 to 49 with Graves' ophthalmopathy. Each CDR3 is given with its conserved first and last residue. Size is omitted from some rows. Given values are once, few, many or a class for expanded clones.

v_gene	len	abundance	j_gene	CDR3aa
TRBV2	13	many	TRBJ1-1	CASIRFPNTEAFF
TRBV20-1	15	many	TRBJ2-2	CSAPLGAANTGELFF
TRBV5-1	15	.	TRBJ1-3	CASSLGGGQGNTIYF
TRBV20-1	15	many	TRBJ2-1	CSAPTPSGTYNEQFF
TRBV11-2	16	few	TRBJ2-3	CASSHLAGGFVDTQYF
TRBV7-9	14	.	TRBJ2-7	CASSYREKGYEQYF
TRBV6-1	12	many	TRBJ2-7	CASGYMAAEQYF
TRBV18	14	.	TRBJ2-4	CASSENLAKNIQYF
TRBV24-1	16	many	TRBJ2-1	CATSDRTGQGAYEQFF
TRBV11-2	15	few	TRBJ1-6	CASSLDRGYNSPLHF
TRBV15	15	.	TRBJ2-7	CATSTEGIRISEQYF
TRBV12-3/TRBV12-4	12	many	TRBJ2-1	CASSSPWDEQFF
TRBV28	13	many	TRBJ1-1	CASSFTGYTEAFF
TRBV5-1	15	many	TRBJ2-7	CASSLAGTGIYEQYF
TRBV19	13	many	TRBJ1-2	CASSWDRGWGYTF
TRBV9	13	.	TRBJ2-2	CASSVTNTGELFF
TRBV9	14	.	TRBJ2-1	CASSVELSEDEQFF
TRBV11-3	14	.	TRBJ2-2	CASTTQMNTGELFF
TRBV3-1	13	few	TRBJ2-7	CASSPTGRYEQYF
TRBV20-1	17	.	TRBJ2-3	CSASLLAGGPSTDTQYF
TRBV20-1	11	many	TRBJ2-7	CSATEDYEQYF
TRBV28	16	many	TRBJ2-7	CASSRPGTSGRSEQYF
TRBV7-6	16	many	TRBJ2-1	CASSPPGVRIYNEQFF
TRBV9	15	few	TRBJ1-5	CASSVGVFGNQPQHF
TRBV6-2/TRBV6-3	19	many	TRBJ2-3	CASKPSGGGGIAGTDTQYF
TRBV7-2	15	.	TRBJ2-7	CASSLVPTASYEQYF
TRBV7-9	14	many	TRBJ2-2	CASSDGSLSGELFF
TRBV6-1	15	many	TRBJ1-4	CASSYSGRANEKLFF
TRBV19	16	few	TRBJ2-7	CASSRSLAGGRPEQYF
TRBV11-2	13	many	TRBJ2-3	CASSPQNAYLQYF
TRBV5-1	15	.	TRBJ1-1	CASSLTGVRVAEAFF
TRBV9	14	.	TRBJ2-7	CASSADRGSYEQYF
TRBV24-1	15	few	TRBJ2-2	CATSDVGRVTGELFF
TRBV20-1	17	.	TRBJ2-5	CSARTRGLAELQETQYF
TRBV19	15	.	TRBJ1-5	CASSIQGWVFQPQHF
TRBV7-2	14	many	TRBJ1-1	CASSLVAGYTEAFF
TRBV6-1	16	few	TRBJ1-4	CASSQNMQGRIEKLFF
TRBV25-1	14	.	TRBJ2-2	CASTEKESTGELFF
TRBV10-3	15	many	TRBJ2-7	CAISDPNRDSYEQYF
TRBV10-3	15	many	TRBJ1-5	CAISEVGGLNQPQHF